The T cell receptor (beta chain) described here comes from a study of T cell responses to AZD1222 COVID-19 vaccine. Study conclusions and caveats: A mostly white British donor set with more females was recruited, and clonal diversity was possibly underestimated.

Germline lookup yields CDR1 SGHNT and CDR2 YENEEA. The CDR3 runs to 14 residues. The V gene end was trimmed by 5 bases and the J gene end by 3 bases; junction bases not matched to a gene: 2. As concerns this clone: No antigen is known for it.

Sequencing was performed with immunoSEQ multiplex PCR; in TCRdb, only in-frame clones are kept and a portion is missing. This table has 150,000 or so clones, roughly 87% appearing once. The TCR originated in an adult in good health. V gene TRBV11-3 combines with J gene TRBJ2-7, with 12 bases that match TRBD2. The material sequenced was peripheral blood, taken on day 0 of AZD1222 vaccination. The chain's CDR3 is CASSRLAGDYEQYF. The CDR3 DNA is TGTGCCAGCAGCCGACTAGCGGGAGACTACGAGCAGTACTTC.